The present T cell receptor beta chain was sequenced within a study of post-analysis software for immune sequencing data. This clonotype appeared a few times. Its antigen is unknown. Germline CDR1 SGHVS, CDR2 FQNEAQ. Between the trimmed V and J ends, which lost 1 base and 1 base, there was a span of 7 bases. This CDR3 is 14 amino acids long. Study findings and constraints: Five or six TRBV segments, TRBV5-6, TRBV5-1 and TRBV20-1 among them, were found more frequent in patients than controls.

Researchers reported that TCR beta cDNA libraries carried unique molecular identifiers. Via MiXCR, TCRdb re-called the PCR reads, giving one row per CDR3 protein. The sample holds about 540,000 distinct CDR3 sequences, about a third seen once. Sequencing input: blood. The V and J genes are TRBV7-8 and TRBJ2-5, with D uncertain. The sequence came from a girl younger than 18 with multiple sclerosis. CDR3 protein: CASSLDHPQETQYF. The CDR3 DNA reads TGTGCCAGCAGCTTAGATCATCCCCAAGAGACCCAGTACTTC.